The rows below give T cell receptor beta chains drawn from one sample of a study of PD-1 blockade in classical Hodgkin lymphoma. The data were produced by immunoSEQ multiplex PCR, yet TCRdb's version contains in-frame clones alone and is incomplete. The table lists around 50,000 clones, approximately 89% of them singletons. This specimen consisted of peripheral blood mononuclear cells (PBMCs), obtained before the second cycle of nivolumab. The receptors shown here come from a human donor with classical Hodgkin lymphoma. The CDR3 runs from the conserved cysteine through the conserved F or W. D genes are given only for firm matches. Clone sizes are given selectively: once, few, many, or a class where the clone is expanded.

D: TRBD1
V: TRBV19
J: TRBJ2-1
size: .
CDR3: CASSIAGTGHNEQFF
DNA: TGTGCCAGTAGTATAGCCGGGACAGGACACAATGAGCAGTTCTTC

D: .
V: TRBV6-5
J: TRBJ2-7
size: once
CDR3: CASSLGSEQYF
DNA: TGTGCCAGCAGTTTGGGTAGCGAGCAGTACTTC

D: .
V: TRBV27
J: TRBJ1-1
size: .
CDR3: CASSPGAGGNTEAFF
DNA: TGTGCCAGCAGCCCGGGGGCTGGTGGGAACACTGAAGCTTTCTTT

D: .
V: TRBV7-3
J: TRBJ2-5
size: .
CDR3: CASSSAPTVNQETQYF
DNA: TGTGCCAGCAGCTCAGCCCCGACAGTAAATCAAGAGACCCAGTACTTC

D: .
V: TRBV11-2
J: TRBJ2-7
size: .
CDR3: CASSLAYSPYEQYF
DNA: TGTGCCAGCAGCTTAGCTTACAGCCCCTACGAGCAGTACTTC

D: TRBD1
V: TRBV5-1
J: TRBJ1-3
size: .
CDR3: CASSLGQASSGNTIYF
DNA: TGCGCCAGCAGCTTAGGACAGGCGAGCTCTGGAAACACCATATATTTT

D: TRBD1
V: TRBV28
J: TRBJ2-5
size: .
CDR3: CASSFVGQGLPTGAQYF
DNA: TGTGCCAGCAGTTTCGTCGGACAGGGTCTTCCGACGGGGGCCCAGTACTTC

D: TRBD2
V: TRBV18
J: TRBJ2-2
size: .
CDR3: CASSPQETGTSGGTANTGELFF
DNA: TGTGCCAGCTCACCACAGGAAACCGGGACTAGCGGGGGAACCGCGAACACCGGGGAGCTGTTTTTT

D: .
V: TRBV6-5
J: TRBJ2-7
size: .
CDR3: CASSYSRSYEQYF
DNA: TGTGCCAGCAGTTACAGTCGGTCCTACGAGCAGTACTTC

D: .
V: TRBV28
J: TRBJ1-5
size: .
CDR3: CASSWGAEINQPQHF
DNA: TGTGCCAGCAGTTGGGGGGCAGAAATCAATCAGCCCCAGCATTTT